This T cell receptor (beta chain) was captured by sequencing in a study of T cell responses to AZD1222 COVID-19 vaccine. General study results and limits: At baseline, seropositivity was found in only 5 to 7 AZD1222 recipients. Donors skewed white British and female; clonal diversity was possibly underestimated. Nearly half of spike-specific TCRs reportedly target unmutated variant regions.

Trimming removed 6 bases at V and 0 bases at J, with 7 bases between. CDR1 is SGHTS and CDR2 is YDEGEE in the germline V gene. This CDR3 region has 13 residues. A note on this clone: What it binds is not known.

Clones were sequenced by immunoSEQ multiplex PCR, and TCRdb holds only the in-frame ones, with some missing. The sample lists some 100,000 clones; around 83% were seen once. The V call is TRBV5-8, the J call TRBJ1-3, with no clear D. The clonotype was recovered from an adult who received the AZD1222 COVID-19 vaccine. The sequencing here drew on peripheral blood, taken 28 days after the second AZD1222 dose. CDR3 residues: CASMVRSGNTIYF. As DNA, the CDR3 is TGTGCCAGCATGGTCCGCTCTGGAAACACCATATATTTT.